This T cell receptor (beta chain) was identified in a study of identical twins. From the 5' RACE reads, TCRdb called clonotypes with MiXCR, one entry per CDR3 protein. This sample has 690,000 or so distinct CDR3 sequences; roughly 6% occur once, and the top ten carry around 1.9%. The CDR3 sequence is 13 residues long. Between the trimmed V and J ends, which lost 3 bases and 8 bases, there was a span of 12 bases. Germline values: CDR1 MRHNA, CDR2 SNTAGT. This clonotype was seen only a few times. The TCR sequence derives from a man younger than 30 in good health. This rearrangement joins TRBV6-4 to TRBJ2-3; possible D gene TRBD2, 6 bases. The specimen was naive T cells sorted from blood. The chain's CDR3 is CASSDLGAGTQYF. Written as DNA, the CDR3 is TGTGCCAGCAGTGATCTAGGAGCGGGTACGCAGTATTTT.